A selection of T cell receptor beta chains follows, all from one sample in a study of T cell responses to AZD1222 COVID-19 vaccine. Using immunoSEQ multiplex PCR, the repertoire was profiled, and TCRdb retains in-frame clones only, with some absent. The table records roughly 150,000 clones, 80% to 90% of them present only once. Sequenced here: peripheral blood, sampled 28 days after the second AZD1222 dose. These receptors came from an adult who received the AZD1222 COVID-19 vaccine. CDR3s include the opening cysteine and the closing phenylalanine or tryptophan.

j_call v_call cdr3_aa
TRBJ1-3 TRBV5-1 CASSLQGGGTGNTIYF
TRBJ2-1 TRBV5-1 CASRTSGASSYNEQFF
TRBJ1-2 TRBV25-1 CASTRGSILDGYTF
TRBJ1-1 TRBV19 CASKLNTEAFF
TRBJ2-5 TRBV7-8 CASSTGTVQETQYF
TRBJ2-1 TRBV6-5 CASSSYRPYKGNEQFF
TRBJ2-7 TRBV2 CARDGVGMHEQYF
TRBJ2-1 TRBV12-3/TRBV12-4 CASSPPGEQFF
TRBJ1-1 TRBV6-5 CASSLLSGSSEAFF
TRBJ2-5 TRBV6-5 CASSRGTGETQYF
TRBJ2-1 TRBV5-1 CASSLEGYDEQFF
TRBJ1-3 TRBV7-9 CASSPDRGSGNTIYF
TRBJ1-4 TRBV28 CASSLPAGAYNEKLFF
TRBJ1-4 TRBV5-1 CASSLADPVGEKLFF
TRBJ1-2 TRBV28 CASWRGGNYGYTF
TRBJ1-5 TRBV28 CASSSGTGKPQHF
TRBJ1-1 TRBV2 CASRSQGAEGAFF
TRBJ1-2 TRBV6-5 CASTRTGASNYGYTF
TRBJ1-1 TRBV18 CASSPSGENTEAFF
TRBJ1-4 TRBV3-1/TRBV3-2 CASSPMTPRGGEKLFF
TRBJ1-5 TRBV4-2 CASSREDRSNQPQHF
TRBJ1-3 TRBV5-1 CASSLVGGSGNTIYF
TRBJ1-2 TRBV6-6 CASSYPRTGGNGYTF
TRBJ2-3 TRBV21-1 CASSSRPSFDTQYF
TRBJ1-1 TRBV18 CASSPQAAGGTEAFF
TRBJ1-5 TRBV5-6 CASSRDRLQPQHF
TRBJ1-5 TRBV29-1 CSEGRRQSNQPQHF
TRBJ2-1 TRBV10-2 CASSPGLARYNEQFF
TRBJ2-2 TRBV3-1/TRBV3-2 CASSQDVRVGSTGELFF
TRBJ2-5 TRBV28 CASRPGLQYQETQYF
TRBJ2-2 TRBV3-1/TRBV3-2 CASSPQPGTVGELFF
TRBJ2-1 TRBV12-3/TRBV12-4 CASRMSDYNEQFF
TRBJ1-5 TRBV24-1 CATNDGPNQPQHF
TRBJ2-7 TRBV15 CATSRESSSGNYEQYF
TRBJ1-1 TRBV2 CASSLDRGKTEAFF
TRBJ2-6 TRBV28 CASRNTHSGANVLTF
TRBJ1-1 TRBV5-1 CASSLGGASGYTEAFF
TRBJ2-1 TRBV29-1 CSVPLGKPSYNEQFF
TRBJ1-2 TRBV5-6 CASSSPGQSNYGYTF
TRBJ2-1 TRBV5-6 CASGTGPNNEQFF
TRBJ1-5 TRBV7-9 CASSYGQGVISNQPQHF
TRBJ2-1 TRBV28 CASSFRSPYNEQFF
TRBJ1-2 TRBV19 CASSIDRVGYTF
TRBJ2-7 TRBV29-1 CSVTFLGGGRGEQYF
TRBJ1-1 TRBV18 CASSPGTGGEAFF
TRBJ2-2 TRBV7-3 CATGTSGNTGELFF
TRBJ2-6 TRBV29-1 CSVERPTRGSGANVLTF
TRBJ2-1 TRBV19 CASSIGLAGTEQFF
TRBJ1-2 TRBV19 CASSIPGVGGYTF
TRBJ2-1 TRBV15 CATSSRGSSYNEQFF
TRBJ2-3 TRBV5-4 CASSSKLAGDRDTQYF
TRBJ1-1 TRBV7-9 CASSQQQNTEAFF
TRBJ1-1 TRBV19 CASSSNSLRAEAFF
TRBJ2-5 TRBV27 CASSLMGLADQETQYF
TRBJ1-1 TRBV19 CASRPEGGQRLNTEAFF
TRBJ2-1 TRBV19 CASIPQGARGNEQFF
TRBJ2-1 TRBV7-2 CASSLSLSYNEQFF